This paragraph reports one TCR beta chain. The data derive from a study of blood T cell repertoires in COVID-19. As for the study in general: Material from acute and convalescent COVID-19 was sourced from the United States, Italy and Spain. In each case, the material was cDNA or gDNA derived from T cells, B-cell-depleted T cells, or PBMCs.

Germline V CDR1 and CDR2: SGHKS, YYEKEE (reference sequence). The germline V and J ends were trimmed by 2 bases and 2 bases, with 23 bases remaining between them. This CDR3 is 19 amino acids long. Original handling: Quantification of nucleated cells was approximated via reference gene primer amplification. The data were produced by immunoSEQ multiplex PCR, yet TCRdb's version contains in-frame clones alone and is incomplete. V, J and clone size are those of that table, while D and trimming were read from the DNA. This repertoire shows over 100,000 clones, roughly four fifths found once; its top ten account for about 4.8%.

What was sequenced was peripheral blood. The chain couples TRBV5-5 to TRBJ1-5; maybe TRBD1 (6 bases). This receptor was taken from a man aged 60 to 75 with acute or convalescent COVID-19. The chain's CDR3 is CASSFGRGGPGGGNQPQHF. In DNA, the CDR3 is TGTGCCAGCAGCTTCGGGCGCGGGGGGCCTGGTGGGGGCAATCAGCCCCAGCATTTT.